The clone carrying this TCR beta chain has just a few counts. Its antigen is not known. This record comes from a study of cytomegalovirus exposure and HLA in healthy donors. Study outcomes and limitations: Trimming of TCR beta V- and J-genes showed a link, identified in a later analysis, to a missense DCLRE1C variant. In vitro data verified a few CMV-associated chains as specific for CMV antigens.

Germline V CDR1 and CDR2: GTSNPN, SVGIG (reference sequence). The CDR3 is 14 residues long. V was clipped by 2 bases and J by 1 base, with 8 bases between them. 13 Jbeta primers and 60 Vbeta primers were used for the PCR. Produced via immunoSEQ multiplex PCR; TCRdb's table is partial and in-frame only. Of 130,000 or so clones in the sample, around four fifths were seen once. This chain links TRBV30 with TRBJ1-4; TRBD1 might be the D (5 bases). The source is a woman aged 45-65 years in good health and CMV-seropositive. The sequencing sample was made of PBMCs. The DNA of the CDR3 is TGTGCCTGGAGTCGGGGGGGAACTAATGAAAAACTGTTTTTT. Translated, it gives CAWSRGGTNEKLFF.